Listed here are 16 T cell receptor beta chains from one sample, sequenced in a study of long-term antiretroviral therapy in people with HIV. Version v3.0 of the immunoSEQ assay was performed at survey level. Measured with immunoSEQ multiplex PCR; TCRdb has only the in-frame clones, and not every one. The data hold 25,000 to 30,000 clones, with approximately 90% observed a single time. The source material was unsorted PBMCs, sampled 1.8 years after starting antiretroviral therapy. The source of these receptors is a woman aged 18-29 years with HIV.

The chain combines TRBV7-2 with TRBJ2-7; D perhaps matches TRBD1 (6 bases). The CDR3 extends over 16 amino acids. V was clipped by 5 bases and J by 0 bases, with 17 bases between them. Germline lookup yields CDR1 SGHTA and CDR2 FQGNSA. CDR3 amino acids: CASSPGAGVTSYEQYF. CDR3 DNA sequence: TGTGCCAGCAGCCCCGGCGCAGGGGTTACCTCCTACGAGCAGTACTTC.

This clone appeared a single time. CDR3 protein: CASSLTFAGNYGYTF. The CDR3 coding sequence is TGTGCCAGCAGCTTAACTTTTGCAGGGAACTATGGCTACACCTTC. The J gene is TRBJ1-2, the V gene TRBV7-2, with a possible D match to TRBD1 (5 bases). This CDR3 spans 15 amino acids. Germline-derived CDR1 and CDR2 are SGHTA and FQGNSA. V was trimmed by 2 bases and J by 2 bases, leaving 12 bases between them.

This chain joins TRBV5-5 and TRBJ1-3, with 7 bases that match TRBD1. V dropped 5 bases and J dropped 0; count of bases not matched to a gene: 8. This CDR3 has 16 amino acids. Per germline, CDR1 SGHKS and CDR2 YYEKEE (reference sequence). For the CDR3, the DNA is TGTGCCAGCAGGAACAGACAGGGAATCTCTGGAAACACCATATATTTT. Translating gives CASRNRQGISGNTIYF.

The V gene is TRBV7-8, the J gene TRBJ2-5, with D possibly TRBD2 on 5 matching bases. Deletions cut 1 base from V and 7 bases from J, with 16 bases between. There are 15 residues in the CDR3. The germline V gene encodes CDR1 SGHVS and CDR2 FQNEAQ. CDR3 coding DNA: TGTGCCAGCAGCTTAGAGGCGGGTCCCGACGGGACCCAGTACTTC. It translates to CASSLEAGPDGTQYF.

This CDR3 reads CASSSTENYGYTF. CDR3 coding DNA: TGTGCCAGCAGCTCGACAGAAAACTATGGCTACACCTTC. The rearrangement joins TRBV7-3 to TRBJ1-2; D perhaps matches TRBD1 (5 bases). Germline V gives CDR1 SGHTA, CDR2 FQGTGA. Between the trimmed V and J ends, which lost 4 bases and 2 bases, there was a span of 8 bases. The CDR3 consists of 13 residues.

The CDR3, as DNA: TGTGCCAGCAGCTTGAACCCAGCGAGGAGCTCCTACAATGAGCAGTTCTTC. Translation: CASSLNPARSSYNEQFF. V gene TRBV7-9 combines with J gene TRBJ2-1; D unresolved. CDR1 is SEHNR, CDR2 FQNEAQ, per germline (reference sequence). V lost 3 bases and J lost 0, with 15 bases in between. This CDR3 spans 17 amino acids.

The genes are TRBV5-1 and TRBJ1-1; D unresolved. The CDR3 totals 15 residues. The ends were cut back, 1 base at V and 0 bases at J, with 10 bases in the middle. Germline CDR1 and CDR2: SGHRS and YFSETQ. The CDR3, as DNA: TGCGCCAGCAGCTTGACCCCAGCCATGAACACTGAAGCTTTCTTT. It encodes CASSLTPAMNTEAFF.

V is TRBV7-3 and J is TRBJ2-5; possibly TRBD2 for D (6 bases). CDR1 is SGHTA and CDR2 is FQGTGA in the germline V gene. The CDR3 sequence is 16 residues long. The V gene lost 5 bases and the J gene lost 5 bases, with 21 bases spanning the gap. The CDR3 spells CASSPPRQGGRETQYF. As DNA, the CDR3 is TGTGCCAGCAGCCCCCCCCGGCAGGGAGGACGGGAGACCCAGTACTTC.

This chain joins TRBV7-9 and TRBJ1-3; 9 bases align to TRBD1. V dropped 4 bases and J dropped 2; count of bases not matched to a gene: 6. This CDR3 has 16 residues. Germline CDR1 SEHNR, CDR2 FQNEAQ (reference sequence). CDR3 in DNA: TGTGCCAGCAGCTCTACCGGGACAGGGCCTGGAAACACCATATATTTT. Its protein product is CASSSTGTGPGNTIYF.

This clone is a singleton in its sample. V usage is TRBV7-2 and J usage is TRBJ2-1; 7 bases fit TRBD2. Germline CDR1 SGHTA, CDR2 FQGNSA. Unmatched junction bases numbered 8, after V lost 5 bases and J lost 7 bases. The CDR3 length is 14 residues. CDR3 nucleotide sequence: TGTGCCAGCAGCCCTAGTGCTAGCGGTAATGAGCAGTTCTTC. It encodes CASSPSASGNEQFF.

This clone occurred once. This sequence joins TRBV9 and TRBJ2-7, with D possibly TRBD1 on 6 matching bases. The V end was cut by 4 bases, the J end by 5 bases, with 19 bases between. Germline-derived CDR1 and CDR2 are SGDLS and YYNGEE. CDR3 length equals 15 residues. CDR3 nucleotides: TGTGCCAGCAGCCCTTCCCGGACAGAAGCGGACGAGCAGTACTTC. Translating it yields CASSPSRTEADEQYF. Combining the CDR3 with reference TRBV9 and TRBJ2-7 gives the whole variable domain DSGVTQTPKHLITATGQRVTLRCSPRSGDLSVYWYQQSLDQGLQFLIQYYNGEERAKGNILERFSAQQFPDLHSELNLSSLELGDSALYFCASSPSRTEADEQYFGPGTRLTVT.

For the CDR3, the DNA is TGTGCCAGCAGTGAATCAACGGACACTGAAGCTTTCTTT. It yields the protein CASSESTDTEAFF. The chain combines TRBV25-1 with TRBJ1-1; D ambiguous. V was shortened by 1 base and J by 3 bases, with 6 bases between the two germline ends. The germline gives CDR1 MGHDK, CDR2 SYGVNS. This CDR3 has 13 residues.

This chain uses TRBV27 with TRBJ2-7; 9 positions match TRBD1. J was trimmed by 6 bases and V by 5 bases; bases with no gene match: 14. Per germline, CDR1 MNHEY and CDR2 SMNVEV (reference sequence). This CDR3 contains 16 residues. The CDR3 spells CASSNFYRGLGFEQYF. The CDR3 region has the DNA TGTGCCAGCAGTAACTTTTACAGGGGGCTAGGGTTCGAGCAGTACTTC.

This clone was picked up one time. The chain has TRBV14 and TRBJ2-7; D possibly corresponds to TRBD1 (6 bases). CDR1 SGHDN and CDR2 FVKESK come from the germline V gene. Trimming cost V 5 bases and J 1 base, with 24 bases left between them. This CDR3 has 18 amino acids. The CDR3 reads CASSKKVGAADLSYEQYF. The CDR3 DNA reads as TGTGCCAGCAGCAAAAAGGTGGGGGCCGCGGACCTATCCTACGAGCAGTACTTC.

The chain employs TRBV6-6 and TRBJ1-5; 7 nucleotides match TRBD1. Germline CDR1 reads MNHNY; CDR2 reads SVGAGI (reference sequence). The ends lost 5 bases at V and 1 base at J; junction bases unmatched: 5. The CDR3 has 15 amino acids. The CDR3 DNA reads as TGTGCCAGCAGTCGTTCGACAGGGAGCAATCAGCCCCAGCATTTT. Translating gives CASSRSTGSNQPQHF.

This chain links TRBV5-1 with TRBJ2-7; possible D gene TRBD2, 6 bases. The CDR3 contains 13 residues. V was cut by 4 bases and J by 2 bases, with 10 bases left in between. CDR1 and CDR2 from the germline V gene are SGHRS and YFSETQ. CDR3 residues: CASSGDLPYEQYF. CDR3 coding DNA: TGCGCCAGCAGCGGGGACTTACCCTACGAGCAGTACTTC.